This TCR beta chain was recovered during a study of shared clonotypes between healthy human individuals. Study as a whole: CD8 memory received one plate per donor, CD8 naive two, CD4 memory three and CD4 naive three. Study conclusions and caveats: Generation probabilities of non-shared clonotypes were lower (relative to those shared by all four donors). How much donors shared clonotypes was expected to be affected by sequencing depth. Estimated richness was generally greater in naive than memory subsets.

The naive CD8 population came from CD45RO-negative cells selected for CCR7, without terminally differentiated effector memory CD45RA+ cells. Sequencing was performed with immunoSEQ multiplex PCR; in TCRdb, only in-frame clones are kept and a portion is missing. This sample has around 1.9 million clones, with 85% to 95% found just once. In regard to this clone: The antigen remains undetermined. The sample contains more than one DNA sequence encoding this CDR3.

The sequenced sample consisted of naive CD8+ T cells from PBMCs. This sequence originates from a young man in good health. Some clones in this sample may be carry-over from other donors' samples.

The DNA of the CDR3 is TGTGCCAGCAGTCCAGGGGGCTACGAGCAGTACTTC. It translates to CASSPGGYEQYF. This sequence joins TRBV14 and TRBJ2-7; 7 positions agree with TRBD1. The junction had 2 bases not matched to a gene; V was cut back by 6 bases and J by 3 bases. In germline, CDR1 is SGHDN, CDR2 FVKESK. The CDR3 length is 12 residues.